The entry below gives a single T cell receptor beta chain sequence along with its context. The method was immunoSEQ multiplex PCR; TCRdb's version includes in-frame clones alone and lacks a portion of them. This sample carries about 170,000 clones, roughly nine tenths of them seen once, and the ten largest clones take roughly 7%. The data derive from a study of blood T cell repertoires in COVID-19. At the level of the study: Samples taken during acute and convalescent COVID-19 were collected in the United States, Italy and Spain.

V was shortened by 5 bases and J by 6 bases, with 11 bases between the two germline ends. This CDR3 has 13 residues. The receptor's source is an elderly woman in a cohort sampled during active or convalescent COVID-19. The V gene is TRBV12-3 or TRBV12-4, the J gene TRBJ1-5; maybe TRBD1 (5 bases). Sequences were obtained from peripheral blood. The DNA of the CDR3 is TGTGCCAGCAGTCCAGGGTGGAGTCAGCCCCAGCATTTT. Protein sequence: CASSPGWSQPQHF.